This TCR beta chain came from a study of blood T cell repertoires in COVID-19. Clones were sequenced by immunoSEQ multiplex PCR, and TCRdb holds only the in-frame ones, with some missing. The sample yields 200,000 to 250,000 clones, roughly nine tenths seen once. Germline assignment: CDR1 SGHNT and CDR2 YYREEE (reference sequence). Losses at the gene ends were 4 bases for V and 2 bases for J; bases not matched to a gene: 8. The CDR3 has 15 amino acids. This sequence was found in a man in his sixties who had recovered from COVID-19. Sequencing input: peripheral blood. The chain links TRBV5-4 to TRBJ2-7, with TRBD2 matching over 8 bases. CDR3 bases: TGTGCCAGCAGCCCCGGGGGTAGCGGGACCTACGAGCAGTACTTC. It is translated as CASSPGGSGTYEQYF.